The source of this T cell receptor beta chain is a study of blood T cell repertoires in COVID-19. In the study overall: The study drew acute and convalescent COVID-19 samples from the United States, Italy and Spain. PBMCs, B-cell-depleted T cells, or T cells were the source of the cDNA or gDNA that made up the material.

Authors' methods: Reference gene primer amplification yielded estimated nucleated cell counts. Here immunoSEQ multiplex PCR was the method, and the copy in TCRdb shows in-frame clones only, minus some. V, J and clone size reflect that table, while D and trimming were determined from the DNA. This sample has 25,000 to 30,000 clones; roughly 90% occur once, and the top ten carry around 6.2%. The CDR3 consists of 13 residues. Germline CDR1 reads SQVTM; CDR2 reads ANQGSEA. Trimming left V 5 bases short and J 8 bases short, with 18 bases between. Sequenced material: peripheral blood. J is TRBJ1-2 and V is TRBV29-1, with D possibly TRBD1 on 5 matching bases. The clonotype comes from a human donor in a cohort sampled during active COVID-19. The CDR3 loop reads CSVSHSDRPGYTF. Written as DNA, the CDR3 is TGCAGCGTTTCCCACTCTGACAGACCCGGCTACACCTTC.